What follows describes a single T cell receptor beta chain. The antigen is not known. Germline V gene data show CDR1 as SNHLY and CDR2 as FYNNEI. The junction had 10 bases not matched to a gene; V was cut back by 8 bases and J by 3 bases. This CDR3 contains 15 residues. Only in-frame clones appear in the TCRdb table, and some are missing; sequencing was by immunoSEQ multiplex PCR. The sample gives tens of thousands of clones, about four fifths of which show up once; roughly 21% is in the top ten. These data come from a study of OX40 agonist ivuxolimab in advanced cancers. Study outcomes and limitations: Expanded peripheral T cells had an undetermined antigen specificity.

The chain couples TRBV2 to TRBJ1-5; the match to TRBD1 covers 7 bases. The specimen was CD4+ or CD8+ T cells sorted from blood, collected in a trial of the OX40 agonist ivuxolimab. This sequence originates from an adult with an advanced solid tumor such as melanoma, head and neck, liver or kidney cancer. CDR3 sequence (DNA): TGTGCCAGCGGTTGGGAGCAGGGGGACAATCAGCCCCAGCATTTT. Translated, it gives CASGWEQGDNQPQHF.